A single sample is the source of the 4 T cell receptor beta chains below, sequenced in a study of T cells in Graves' hyperthyroidism and ophthalmopathy. The CDR3 regions of TCR beta were amplified from RNA transcripts. A first-round RT-PCR of the TCR CDR3 used the HTBI primer set. TCRdb used MiXCR to reprocess the multiplex PCR reads, holding one entry per CDR3 protein. The sample includes 750,000 to 950,000 distinct CDR3 sequences, over 35% of them seen just once. The sample comprised blood. Every receptor here comes from a man between 18 and 35 years old with Graves' hyperthyroidism.

The sample holds many counts of this clonotype. This chain links TRBV13 with TRBJ2-6, with TRBD2 identical over 13 bases. The CDR3 is 17 amino acids. The V gene end was trimmed by 5 bases and the J gene end by 1 base; junction bases not matched to a gene: 2. CDR1 and CDR2 (germline): PRHDT, FYEKMQ (reference sequence). The CDR3 DNA is TGTGCCAGCAGCCAGGGACTAGCGGGATCTGGGGCCAACGTCCTGACTTTC. As protein: CASSQGLAGSGANVLTF. Looking up the rest from reference TRBV13 and TRBJ2-6 gives the full variable domain: AAGVIQSPRHLIKEKRETATLKCYPIPRHDTVYWYQQGPGQDPQFLISFYEKMQSDKGSIPDRFSAQQFSDYHSELNMSSLELGDSALYFCASSQGLAGSGANVLTFGAGSRLTVL.

The rearrangement joins TRBV2 to TRBJ2-5, with a weak D call TRBD2 (5 bases). CDR1 and CDR2 from the germline V gene are SNHLY and FYNNEI. This CDR3 has 17 residues. Trimming took 1 base from V and 5 from J, leaving 20 bases between them. The CDR3 nucleotides are TGTGCCAGCAGTGAAGTTGAGGTCCGAGGGCGAGGGGAGACCCAGTACTTC. Translated, it gives CASSEVEVRGRGETQYF.

This clonotype was detected ten times or more. The genes are TRBV20-1 and TRBJ1-1; D call uncertain. CDR3 length equals 11 residues. Germline assignment: CDR1 DFQATT and CDR2 SNEGSKA (reference sequence). Trimming removed 2 bases from V and 1 base from J, with 2 bases in between. CDR3 sequence reads: CSARKNTEAFF. CDR3 coding DNA: TGCAGTGCTAGAAAGAACACTGAAGCTTTCTTT.

The chain carries TRBV6-1 and TRBJ1-2; no firm D call. From germline, CDR1 is MNHNS and CDR2 SASEGT. The CDR3 has 14 amino acids. Trimming stripped 2 bases from V and 1 base from J, with 8 bases between. CDR3 coding DNA: TGTGCCAGCAGTGAAAGGAGACTTAACTATGGCTACACCTTC. Protein product: CASSERRLNYGYTF.